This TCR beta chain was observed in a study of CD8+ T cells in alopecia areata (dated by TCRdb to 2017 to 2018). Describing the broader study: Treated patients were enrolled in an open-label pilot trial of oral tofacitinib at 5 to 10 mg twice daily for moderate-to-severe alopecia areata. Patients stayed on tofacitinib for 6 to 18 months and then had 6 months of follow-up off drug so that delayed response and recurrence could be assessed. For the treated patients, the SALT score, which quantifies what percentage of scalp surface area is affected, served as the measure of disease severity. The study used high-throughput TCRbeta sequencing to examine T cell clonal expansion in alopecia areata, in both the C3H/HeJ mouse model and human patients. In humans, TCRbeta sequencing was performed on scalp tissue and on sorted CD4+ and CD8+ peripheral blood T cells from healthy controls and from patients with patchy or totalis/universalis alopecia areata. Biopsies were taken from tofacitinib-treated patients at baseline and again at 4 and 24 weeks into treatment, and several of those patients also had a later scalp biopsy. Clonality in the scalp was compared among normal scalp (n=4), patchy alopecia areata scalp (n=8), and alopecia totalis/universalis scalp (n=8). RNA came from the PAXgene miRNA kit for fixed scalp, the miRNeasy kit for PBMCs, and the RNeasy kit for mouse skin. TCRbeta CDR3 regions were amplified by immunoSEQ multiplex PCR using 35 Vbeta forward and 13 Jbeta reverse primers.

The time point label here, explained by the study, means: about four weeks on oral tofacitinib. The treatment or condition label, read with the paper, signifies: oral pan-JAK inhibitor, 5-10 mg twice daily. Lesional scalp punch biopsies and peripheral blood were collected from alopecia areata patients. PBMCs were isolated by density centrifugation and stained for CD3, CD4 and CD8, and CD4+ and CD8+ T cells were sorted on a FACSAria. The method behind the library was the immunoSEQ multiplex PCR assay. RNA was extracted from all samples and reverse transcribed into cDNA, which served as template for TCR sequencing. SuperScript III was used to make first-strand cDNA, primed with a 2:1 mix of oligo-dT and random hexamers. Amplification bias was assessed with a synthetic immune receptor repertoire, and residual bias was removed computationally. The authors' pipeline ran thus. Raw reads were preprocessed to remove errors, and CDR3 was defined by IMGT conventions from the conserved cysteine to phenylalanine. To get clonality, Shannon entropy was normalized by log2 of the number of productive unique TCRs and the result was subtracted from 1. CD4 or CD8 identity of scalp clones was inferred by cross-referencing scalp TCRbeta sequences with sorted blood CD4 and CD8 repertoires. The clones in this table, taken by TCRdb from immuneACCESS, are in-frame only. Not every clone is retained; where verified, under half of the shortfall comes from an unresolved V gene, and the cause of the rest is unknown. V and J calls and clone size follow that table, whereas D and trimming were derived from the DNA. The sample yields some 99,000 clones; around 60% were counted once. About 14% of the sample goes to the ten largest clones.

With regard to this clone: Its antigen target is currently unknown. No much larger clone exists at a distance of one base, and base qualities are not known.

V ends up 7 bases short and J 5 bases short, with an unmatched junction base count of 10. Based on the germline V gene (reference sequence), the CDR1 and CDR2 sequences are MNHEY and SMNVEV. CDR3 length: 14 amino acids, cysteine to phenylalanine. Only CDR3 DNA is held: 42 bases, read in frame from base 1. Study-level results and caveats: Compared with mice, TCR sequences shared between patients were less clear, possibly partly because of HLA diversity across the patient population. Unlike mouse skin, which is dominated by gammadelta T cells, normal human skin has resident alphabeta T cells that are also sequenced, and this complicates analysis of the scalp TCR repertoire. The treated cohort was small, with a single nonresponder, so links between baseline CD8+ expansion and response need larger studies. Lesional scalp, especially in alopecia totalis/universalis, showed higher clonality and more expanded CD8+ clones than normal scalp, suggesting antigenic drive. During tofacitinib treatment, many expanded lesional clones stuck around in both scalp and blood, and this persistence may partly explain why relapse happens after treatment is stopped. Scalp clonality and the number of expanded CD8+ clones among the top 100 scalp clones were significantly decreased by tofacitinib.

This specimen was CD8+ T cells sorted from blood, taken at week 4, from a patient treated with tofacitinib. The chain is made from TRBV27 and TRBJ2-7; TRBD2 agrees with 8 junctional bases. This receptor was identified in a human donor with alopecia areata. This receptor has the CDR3 CASTSGGFGNEQYF. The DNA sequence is TGTGCCAGCACTTCGGGAGGGTTCGGGAACGAGCAGTACTTC.